This T cell receptor (beta chain) derives from a study of blood T cells in healthy people across ages (dated by TCRdb to between 2014 and 2016). In the study overall: In model experiments, template switching captured about one uniquely barcoded TCR beta cDNA molecule for every two T cells. Two additional independent replicas of 1 million unique cDNA reads from the same blood draw were analyzed for two donors (one aged 18 to 30 and one aged 80 or older). The study measured age-related changes in TCR beta repertoire diversity using deep sequencing normalized with unique cDNA molecular identifiers. To avoid experimental bias, donors of different ages were spread randomly across the sequencing lanes. Four age groups were formed from the donors: young (average approximately 15 years), middle-aged (roughly 38), aged (62) and long-lived (more than 75).

The study at large found these results: Because donor CMV infection status was unknown, age-related changes in expanded clonotypes were potentially confounded. Bulk unsorted PBMC profiling prevented conclusive comparison of naive and antigen-experienced compartments. As age increased, observed TCR beta diversity per million T cells dropped in a roughly linear way, and a significant reduction was already evident by age around 41. Estimates of total diversity based on one million sequenced T cells were regarded as lower bounds and as underestimates. Compared with the aged group, the long-lived group had more naive CD4+ T cells, fewer expanded clones and increased TCR diversity, suggesting age selection. There was a strong correlation between observed TCR beta diversity and the percentage of naive T cells measured by flow cytometry.

Systemically healthy Caucasian individuals from Russia, around 38 in total and aged about 6 to 95 years, were included as donors. Ten milliliters of peripheral blood were drawn from each donor into EDTA-treated Vacutainer tubes. Ficoll-Paque density-gradient centrifugation was used to isolate PBMCs, with at least 7 million per sample. Trizol reagent was used to extract total RNA from the PBMCs, yielding at least 6 micrograms per sample. The percentages of naive CD45RAhigh/CD27high T cells were determined by flow cytometry on a PBMC aliquot from every donor. Of note for this clonotype: There is no known antigen for this receptor. No much larger clone exists at a distance of one base, and base qualities are not known.

As encoded in the germline V gene, CDR1 is SQVTM while CDR2 is ANQGSEA. V and J lose 7 bases and 6 bases, and a span of 18 bases separates them. From cysteine to phenylalanine, the CDR3 is 13 amino acids long. Only CDR3 DNA remains: 39 bases, in frame from the first base. Libraries were constructed by 5' RACE. The data were produced on an Illumina HiSeq 2500. The second PCR ran for roughly 7 to 11 cycles and used a J-beta primer mix along with a sample-barcoded 5' primer. A template-switch 5' adaptor carrying 12 random nucleotides introduced a unique molecular identifier onto each TCR beta cDNA molecule. Each sample yielded at least 2.5 million CDR3-containing paired-end reads. First-strand cDNA was synthesized from all RNA with the Mint cDNA synthesis kit, primed by a TRBC-specific oligonucleotide. All cDNA was treated with uracil-DNA glycosylase and then went through a first 18-cycle PCR with the universal primers M1SS and BC2_uni_R. As for the authors' bioinformatics: For normalization, 1 million high-quality reads, each with a distinct molecular identifier, were randomly selected from each sample. Reads sharing molecular identifiers were discarded rather than binned into consensus sequences. MiTCR, with a Q25 quality threshold and the strictest error-elimination algorithm, was used for CDR3 identification, clonotype clustering and error correction. A nonparametric unseen species model using Euler transformation provided a lower-bound estimate of total TCR beta diversity. The public reads were reanalyzed by TCRdb: fastp trimming at Q25, MiXCR alignment, in-frame beta chains only. Identical CDR3 proteins give one entry, which carries the most common genes and DNA. These V and J calls derive from TCRdb rather than the authors' analysis. The sample table holds 700,000 to 900,000 distinct CDR3 sequences, of which approximately 55% were seen once. Jointly, the top ten make up roughly 37% of the sample.

The sequence is built from TRBV29-1 and TRBJ1-2, with the D gene too uncertain to name. Source material: blood. The TCR comes from a man at least 80 years old in good health. The DNA is as follows: TGCAGCGGAGGGATACACGGCGTAAATGGCTACACCTTC. Its translation is CSGGIHGVNGYTF. Supplemented by the reference TRBV29-1 and TRBJ1-2 proteins around the CDR3, the complete variable domain is SAVISQKPSRDICQRGTSLTIQCQVDSQVTMMFWYRQQPGQSLTLIATANQGSEATYESGFVIDKFPISRPNLTFSTLTVSNMSPEDSSIYLCSGGIHGVNGYTFGSGTRLTVV.